These 7 T cell receptor beta chains were sequenced from one sample in a study of blood T cell repertoires in COVID-19. Assay used: immunoSEQ multiplex PCR; TCRdb lists only in-frame clones, some missing. The table lists approximately 250,000 clones, roughly 86% of them singletons. Material: peripheral blood. The receptors were gathered from a man aged 35 to 55 with active or convalescent COVID-19.

V usage is TRBV6-5 and J usage is TRBJ2-1; D is unresolved. Trimming shortened V by 5 bases and J by 5 bases, and 7 bases separated the two germline ends. The CDR3 is 12 amino acids. Germline loops: CDR1 MNHEY, CDR2 SVGAGI. The CDR3 nucleotides are TGTGCCAGCAGTCCAGTAAACAATGAGCAGTTCTTC. Its protein product is CASSPVNNEQFF.

CDR3: CASSQGLAGADGELFF. The CDR3 coding sequence is TGTGCCAGCAGCCAGGGACTAGCGGGAGCGGACGGGGAGCTGTTTTTT. The chain links TRBV5-4 to TRBJ2-2, with TRBD2 matching 14 bases. Trimming removed 4 bases from V and 7 bases from J; junction bases left unmatched: 6. CDR1 and CDR2 from the germline V gene are SGHNT and YYREEE (reference sequence). The CDR3 totals 16 residues.

CDR3 residues: CASSPLRNTIYF. In DNA, the CDR3 is TGTGCCAGTAGTCCCCTACGTAACACCATATATTTT. The chain employs TRBV19 and TRBJ1-3; D ambiguous. The CDR3 length is 12 residues. Germline CDR1 is LNHDA and CDR2 is SQIVND (reference sequence). V lost 5 bases, J lost 7 bases, and 9 bases lay in between.

CDR3 region: CASSLTSGPLRSSYEQYF. CDR3 DNA: TGTGCCAGCAGCTTAACTAGCGGGCCTTTAAGGAGCTCCTACGAGCAGTACTTC. This chain joins TRBV11-2 and TRBJ2-7, with 9 bases aligning to TRBD2. This CDR3 contains 18 residues. Germline V lookup: CDR1 SGHAT, CDR2 FQNNGV. Trimming cost V 2 bases and J 0 bases; bases outside gene matches: 11.

The chain carries TRBV25-1 and TRBJ2-1, with D maybe TRBD1 (5 bases). The CDR3 spans 11 residues. V was trimmed by 3 bases and J by 10 bases, leaving 7 bases between them. Looked up from germline, CDR1 is MGHDK and CDR2 is SYGVNS. CDR3 amino acids: CASSDWTEQFF. The CDR3 bases are TGTGCCAGCAGTGATTGGACAGAGCAGTTCTTC.

This CDR3 reads CASSLSAGLETQYF. The CDR3 bases are TGTGCCAGCAGCTTGTCGGCGGGACTAGAGACCCAGTACTTC. The chain couples TRBV5-5 to TRBJ2-5; a weak D match, TRBD2 (6 bases). This CDR3 is built from 14 residues. V lost 1 base, J lost 4 bases, and 11 bases lay in between. Per the germline V gene, CDR1 is SGHKS and CDR2 is YYEKEE (reference sequence).

The chain links TRBV30 to TRBJ1-5, with D maybe TRBD1 (5 bases). Germline V lookup: CDR1 GTSNPN, CDR2 SVGIG (reference sequence). Deletions cut 3 bases from V and 9 bases from J, with 15 bases between. There are 13 residues in the CDR3. CDR3 residues: CAWRPRGKGPQHF. As DNA, the CDR3 is TGTGCCTGGAGGCCCCGGGGGAAGGGGCCCCAGCATTTT.